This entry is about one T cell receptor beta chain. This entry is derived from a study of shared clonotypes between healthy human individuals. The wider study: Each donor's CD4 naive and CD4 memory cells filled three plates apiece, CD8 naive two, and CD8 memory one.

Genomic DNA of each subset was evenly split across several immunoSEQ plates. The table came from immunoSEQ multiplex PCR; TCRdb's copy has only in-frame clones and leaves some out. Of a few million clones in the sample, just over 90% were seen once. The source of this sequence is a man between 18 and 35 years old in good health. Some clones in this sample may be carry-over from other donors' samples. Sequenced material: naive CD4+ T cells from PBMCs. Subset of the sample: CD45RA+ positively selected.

The CDR3 DNA is TGTGCCAGCAGCTTAGGGGGTGCTCTCACTGAAGCTTTCTTT. This translates into CASSLGGALTEAFF. The chain joins TRBV7-2 to TRBJ1-1; D not certain. The CDR3 covers 14 residues. Trimming cost V 1 base and J 4 bases, with 10 bases left between them. CDR1 is SGHTA and CDR2 is FQGNSA in the germline V gene.